This T cell receptor beta chain was captured in a study of T-cell memory formation after mild COVID-19. General study points: Mainly in CM and EM were contracting CD4+ clones; CD8+ were in EMRA. In pre-infection memory, a portion of responding clones appeared, which suggested that cross-reactive memory joined.

To note about this clonotype: Its antigen is unidentified.

This CDR3 contains 15 residues. The trim removed 7 bases at V and 4 bases at J, leaving 9 bases unmatched. Germline V CDR1 and CDR2: KGHDR, SFDVKD. TCRdb fed the 5' RACE reads into MiXCR, producing one record per CDR3 protein. The data contain about 600,000 distinct CDR3 sequences, about 20% of them seen just once; the ten biggest clones take up approximately 8.4%. This chain connects TRBV24-1 to TRBJ1-1, with TRBD1 identical over 9 bases. This sequence originates from an adult woman who had mild COVID-19 (a few samples of this study predate the infection). Cell type and time point are not known. The sample comprised PBMCs or a T cell subset sorted from them (not recorded which). The CDR3 DNA reads TGTGCCACCAGGGGTTCCGGGACAGGGAGCACTGAAGCTTTCTTT. Encoded protein: CATRGSGTGSTEAFF.